This is a list of T cell receptor beta chains from one sample in a study of OX40 agonist ivuxolimab in advanced cancers. Repertoires were generated with immunoSEQ multiplex PCR, while TCRdb's copy carries only in-frame clones and drops some. The sample includes tens of thousands of clones, about 83% seen only once; the top ten take roughly 5%. The material was CD4+ or CD8+ T cells sorted from blood, obtained in a trial of the OX40 agonist ivuxolimab. These receptors were collected from an adult with an advanced solid tumor such as melanoma, head and neck, liver or kidney cancer. Each CDR3 is given with its conserved first and last residue. A D gene is named only where the DNA matches it firmly. Size tells how often a clone was seen (once, few, many) or the class of an expanded clone, and some rows leave it out.

V gene	clone size	D gene	J gene	CDR3 protein	CDR3 DNA
TRBV6-5	once	-	TRBJ1-6	CASSKTGSPLHF	TGTGCCAGCAGTAAGACTGGTTCACCCCTCCACTTT
TRBV27	once	-	TRBJ2-1	CASRSGGPHNEQFF	TGTGCCAGCAGATCCGGGGGGCCCCACAATGAGCAGTTCTTC
TRBV5-5	-	TRBD1	TRBJ2-7	CASSDGQGYEQYF	TGTGCCAGCAGCGACGGACAGGGGTACGAGCAGTACTTC
TRBV4-1	once	-	TRBJ2-7	CASSRSVSGSSSYEQYF	TGCGCCAGCAGCCGCAGCGTTTCCGGCTCGAGCTCCTACGAGCAGTACTTC
TRBV7-8	-	TRBD1	TRBJ2-7	CASSSRTGFYEQYF	TGTGCCAGCAGCTCTAGGACAGGGTTCTACGAGCAGTACTTC
TRBV21-1	-	-	TRBJ1-6	CASSKCRQDGGSPLHF	TGTGCCAGCAGCAAATGTCGACAGGACGGAGGTTCACCCCTCCACTTT
TRBV7-7	few	TRBD1	TRBJ1-2	CASSPSGQDGYTF	TGTGCTAGCAGCCCATCCGGACAGGATGGCTACACCTTC
TRBV6-5	-	-	TRBJ1-1	CASRNPEGGTEAFF	TGTGCCAGCAGAAACCCGGAAGGGGGTACTGAAGCTTTCTTT
TRBV7-3	-	-	TRBJ1-1	CASSLSGVNTEAFF	TGTGCCAGCAGCTTATCTGGTGTGAACACTGAAGCTTTCTTT
TRBV4-1	few	-	TRBJ1-1	CASSQGGEAFF	TGCGCCAGCAGCCAAGGAGGGGAAGCTTTCTTT
TRBV4-2	-	TRBD2	TRBJ2-5	CASSQNSGRASETQYF	TGTGCCAGCAGCCAAAATAGCGGGAGGGCCTCGGAGACCCAGTACTTC
TRBV11-2	-	TRBD1	TRBJ1-2	CASSPGGYQGSRYGYTF	TGTGCCAGCAGCCCAGGGGGTTACCAGGGCTCGCGCTATGGCTACACCTTC
TRBV5-6	once	-	TRBJ2-3	CASSSGTLTDTQYF	TGTGCCAGCAGCTCTGGGACCCTCACAGATACGCAGTATTTT
TRBV27	once	TRBD1	TRBJ2-1	CASSLGTGGYNEQFF	TGTGCCAGCAGTCTAGGGACAGGGGGCTACAATGAGCAGTTCTTC
TRBV9	-	TRBD1	TRBJ1-5	CASSPTGSSNQPQHF	TGTGCCAGCAGCCCGACAGGGTCAAGCAATCAGCCCCAGCATTTT
TRBV28	-	TRBD2	TRBJ2-1	CASRRARGRRSYNEQFF	TGTGCCAGCAGGAGGGCCCGCGGGAGAAGGTCCTACAATGAGCAGTTCTTC
TRBV5-1	-	TRBD2	TRBJ2-1	CASSLEGLAPDEQFF	TGCGCCAGCAGCTTGGAGGGACTAGCTCCCGATGAGCAGTTCTTC
TRBV6-6	-	-	TRBJ1-6	CASSTGLSYNSPLHF	TGTGCCAGCAGTACGGGGCTCTCCTATAATTCACCCCTCCACTTT
TRBV5-1	-	-	TRBJ2-7	CASSLGRRPYEQYF	TGCGCCAGCAGCTTGGGACGGAGACCCTACGAGCAGTACTTC
TRBV5-6	once	-	TRBJ2-5	CASSWTFAGSAETQYF	TGTGCCAGCAGCTGGACCTTCGCAGGGTCGGCAGAGACCCAGTACTTC
TRBV7-6	-	-	TRBJ2-6	CASSLGGHVARGGANVLTF	TGTGCCAGCAGCTTAGGCGGACACGTTGCTCGGGGGGGGGCCAACGTCCTGACTTTC
TRBV28	-	TRBD1	TRBJ1-5	CASGQGAFQPQHF	TGTGCCAGCGGACAGGGGGCGTTTCAGCCCCAGCATTTT
TRBV19	-	TRBD2	TRBJ2-5	CASSLAGGPRETQYF	TGTGCCAGTAGTTTAGCGGGGGGGCCTAGAGAGACCCAGTACTTC
TRBV19	-	-	TRBJ2-2	CASSDANTGELFF	TGTGCCAGTTCGGACGCGAACACCGGGGAGCTGTTTTTT
TRBV2	-	TRBD2	TRBJ2-1	CASSPGTSGRDEQFF	TGTGCCAGCAGTCCCGGGACTAGCGGGAGAGATGAGCAGTTCTTC
TRBV5-1	-	TRBD1	TRBJ1-1	CASSSRTGTEAFF	TGCGCCAGCAGCTCTCGGACAGGGACTGAAGCTTTCTTT
TRBV21-1	-	-	TRBJ2-3	CASSRGPRSTDTQYF	TGTGCCAGCAGCAGAGGGCCGCGAAGCACAGATACGCAGTATTTT
TRBV4-1	once	TRBD1	TRBJ1-1	CASSQVGRGHTEAFF	TGCGCCAGCAGCCAAGTGGGAAGGGGGCACACTGAAGCTTTCTTT
TRBV5-1	-	TRBD2	TRBJ2-3	CASSLGAGTFRSTDTQYF	TGCGCCAGCAGCTTGGGAGCGGGAACCTTTCGAAGCACAGATACGCAGTATTTT
TRBV19	-	TRBD2	TRBJ2-3	CASSNRRGGRAPYTDTQYF	TGTGCCAGTAGTAACCGGCGGGGCGGGAGGGCCCCTTACACAGATACGCAGTATTTT
TRBV4-1	-	-	TRBJ1-2	CASSRPEAPPNYGYTF	TGCGCCAGCAGCCGGCCGGAGGCTCCCCCTAACTATGGCTACACCTTC
TRBV5-6	-	-	TRBJ1-1	CASSRKSEAFF	TGTGCCAGCAGCCGAAAGTCTGAAGCTTTCTTT
TRBV6-5	-	TRBD1	TRBJ2-7	CASSYGTGGGNEQYF	TGTGCCAGCAGTTACGGGACAGGGGGCGGAAACGAGCAGTACTTC
TRBV6-5	-	TRBD2	TRBJ2-3	CASSYTGLALDTQYF	TGTGCCAGCAGTTACACGGGACTAGCGCTCGATACGCAGTATTTT
TRBV5-4	-	TRBD2	TRBJ2-3	CASSGSGGSTDTQYF	TGTGCCAGCAGCGGTAGCGGGGGGAGCACAGATACGCAGTATTTT
TRBV4-2	-	-	TRBJ1-1	CASSHDMGEAFF	TGTGCCAGCAGCCACGACATGGGTGAAGCTTTCTTT